A single sample is the source of the 18 T cell receptor beta chains below, sequenced in a study of response to subunit inactivated influenza vaccine. TCRdb reprocessed the RT-PCR reads with MiXCR, giving one entry per CDR3 protein. Of 500,000 to 600,000 distinct CDR3 sequences detected, 12% to 15% appear once; the ten largest clones hold around 10%. The specimen was PBMCs from blood, collected 11 to 12 days after vaccination. Receptor source: a man aged 50-60 years who received an inactivated influenza vaccine.

This clonotype was counted at least ten times. The chain has TRBV3-1 and TRBJ1-1; D is possibly TRBD1 (6 bases). This CDR3 region has 14 residues. V lost 3 bases to trimming and J lost 3 bases, with 11 bases between them. CDR1 is LGHDT and CDR2 is YNNKEL in the germline V gene (reference sequence). The CDR3 bases are TGTGCCAGCAGCCAGCCGGGACATCACACTGAAGCTTTCTTT. Translation gives CASSQPGHHTEAFF.

This clonotype was seen a few times. V gene TRBV20-1 combines with J gene TRBJ2-1; 9 bases are a match to TRBD2. Germline lookup yields CDR1 DFQATT and CDR2 SNEGSKA (reference sequence). The CDR3 extends over 16 amino acids. J gave up 0 bases and V 3 bases, and 6 bases lay outside the gene matches. The CDR3 spells CSASGTSSSSYNEQFF. CDR3 DNA sequence: TGCAGTGCTAGCGGGACTAGCTCGAGCTCCTACAATGAGCAGTTCTTC.

This clonotype showed up many times. The chain recombines TRBV5-1 with TRBJ2-2, with D possibly matching TRBD1 (6 bases). V dropped 7 bases and J dropped 1 base, with 17 bases sitting between them. Germline CDR1 is SGHRS and CDR2 is YFSETQ. The length of the CDR3 is 16 residues. CDR3 region: CASSPQGPKNTGELFF. CDR3 coding DNA: TGCGCCAGCTCCCCCCAGGGGCCAAAGAACACCGGGGAGCTGTTTTTT.

This clonotype was observed a few times. J is TRBJ1-2 and V is TRBV20-1, with TRBD1 identical over 7 bases. Losses at the gene ends were 5 bases for V and 0 bases for J; bases not matched to a gene: 6. The length of the CDR3 is 14 residues. From germline, CDR1 is DFQATT and CDR2 SNEGSKA (reference sequence). The CDR3 DNA follows: TGCAGTGCTTCGAGACAGGGCTCTAACTATGGCTACACCTTC. Its translation is CSASRQGSNYGYTF.

Ten or more counts support this clonotype. This chain connects TRBV20-1 to TRBJ2-1; D is undetermined. The CDR3 consists of 14 residues. The germline V and J ends were trimmed by 6 bases and 5 bases, with 17 bases remaining between them. The germline gives CDR1 DFQATT, CDR2 SNEGSKA (reference sequence). For the CDR3, the DNA is TGCAGTGCCACATTGGCGCCTATTCACAATGAGCAGTTCTTC. Amino acids: CSATLAPIHNEQFF.

The chain is built from TRBV20-1 and TRBJ2-7, with D tentatively TRBD2 (6 bases). The ends were cut back, 6 bases at V and 1 base at J, with 16 bases in the middle. CDR1 is DFQATT and CDR2 is SNEGSKA in the germline V gene (reference sequence). The CDR3 has 14 amino acids. CDR3 in amino acids: CSASDRGKSYEQYF. Written as DNA, the CDR3 is TGCAGTGCCAGTGACCGGGGGAAGTCCTACGAGCAGTACTTC.

The V call is TRBV7-9, the J call TRBJ2-5; 8 bases line up with TRBD2. Germline loops: CDR1 SEHNR, CDR2 FQNEAQ (reference sequence). The CDR3 has 15 residues. V dropped 2 bases and J dropped 5; count of bases not matched to a gene: 7. CDR3 DNA sequence: TGTGCCAGCAGCTTAAGTTTGCGGGGGGCGGAGACCCAGTACTTC. Amino acid sequence: CASSLSLRGAETQYF.

This clonotype has a handful of counts. The rearrangement uses TRBV12-3 or TRBV12-4 and TRBJ2-4; 7 bases fit TRBD1. The V segment lost 7 bases and the J segment 0 bases; nucleotides outside the gene matches: 6. The CDR3 length is 15 residues. CDR3 loop: CASTVTGIAKNIQYF. The CDR3 region has the DNA TGTGCCAGCACTGTGACAGGGATAGCCAAAAACATTCAGTACTTC.

J is TRBJ2-2 and V is TRBV18; the D call may be TRBD1 or TRBD2 (5 bases each). V was pared by 3 bases and J by 5 bases, with 16 bases between. Germline V CDR1 and CDR2: KGHSH, LQKENI. The CDR3 spans 16 residues. In nucleotides, the CDR3 is TGTGCCAGCTCACCGGACACCCGGCCGGGGACCGGGGAGCTGTTTTTT. Protein: CASSPDTRPGTGELFF.

This clonotype was found many times. V gene TRBV4-2 combines with J gene TRBJ2-3; TRBD1 matches 10 bases. The CDR3 spans 17 residues. Germline values: CDR1 LGHNA, CDR2 YNFKEQ. The V segment lost 0 bases and the J segment 2 bases; nucleotides outside the gene matches: 5. The CDR3 loop is CASSQEVGTGATDTQYF. CDR3 nucleotides: TGTGCCAGCAGCCAAGAGGTCGGGACAGGGGCCACAGATACGCAGTATTTT.

This chain connects TRBV11-2 to TRBJ2-3; 8 positions match TRBD2. This CDR3 contains 12 residues. Germline V gene sequence: CDR1 SGHAT, CDR2 FQNNGV. Trimming removed 3 bases from V and 15 bases from J; junction bases left unmatched: 8. CDR3 sequence reads: CASSLAGTRNYF. The CDR3 nucleotides are TGTGCCAGCAGCTTGGCCGGGACTAGAAACTATTTT. Using reference TRBV11-2 and TRBJ2-3 for the parts outside the CDR3, the full variable domain is EAGVAQSPRYKIIEKRQSVAFWCNPISGHATLYWYQQILGQGPKLLIQFQNNGVVDDSQLPKDRFSAERLKGVDSTLKIQPAKLEDSAVYLCASSLAGTRNYFGPGTRLTVL.

V is TRBV5-1 and J is TRBJ2-1, with D perhaps matching TRBD1 or TRBD2 (7 bases each). The CDR3 has 16 residues. V gave up 4 bases and J gave up 3 bases, with 17 bases separating them. Per germline, CDR1 SGHRS and CDR2 YFSETQ. Written as DNA, the CDR3 is TGCGCCAGCAGCAAAACCCAGGGGGGGTTCTACAATGAGCAGTTCTTC. Amino acid sequence: CASSKTQGGFYNEQFF.

As DNA, the CDR3 is TGTGCCAGCAGCACCCCACTAGCGAGGGAAGAGACCCAGTACTTC. Its translation is CASSTPLAREETQYF. The chain recombines TRBV7-9 with TRBJ2-5, with TRBD2 identical over 7 bases. Germline V gene lookup returns CDR1 SEHNR and CDR2 FQNEAQ (reference sequence). The J segment lost 3 bases and the V segment lost 5 bases, leaving 9 bases of the junction unmatched. The CDR3 extends over 15 amino acids.

Only a few counts were recorded for this clonotype. This rearrangement joins TRBV7-9 to TRBJ2-1; D gene uncertain. Germline V CDR1 and CDR2: SEHNR, FQNEAQ (reference sequence). Trimming left V 2 bases short and J 5 bases short, with 10 bases between. The CDR3 is 14 amino acids. CDR3 protein: CASSLSASHNEQFF. Written as DNA, the CDR3 is TGTGCCAGCAGCTTATCAGCTTCCCACAATGAGCAGTTCTTC.

The chain combines TRBV3-1 with TRBJ2-7; D remains ambiguous. Germline lookup yields CDR1 LGHDT and CDR2 YNNKEL (reference sequence). Trimming stripped 1 base from V and 5 bases from J, with 9 bases between. The CDR3 is 13 amino acids. The CDR3 DNA is TGTGCCAGCAGCCAAGGCCCCTGGGACGAGCAGTACTTC. Its protein product is CASSQGPWDEQYF.

The gene calls are TRBV21-1 and TRBJ2-1. TRBV21-1 has pseudogene status. This CDR3 is 15 amino acids long. CDR3 protein: CASSKERRSYNEQFF. The CDR3 DNA follows: TGTGCCAGCAGCAAAGAAAGGCGCTCCTACAATGAGCAGTTCTTC.

The chain employs TRBV11-2 and TRBJ1-2, with no clear D. CDR1 and CDR2 (germline): SGHAT, FQNNGV. This CDR3 is built from 13 residues. Deletions cut 7 bases from V and 7 bases from J, with 16 bases between. The CDR3, as DNA: TGTGCCAGCACCAACTCTGGTTACTTTGGCTACACCTTC. Translating it yields CASTNSGYFGYTF.

The CDR3 DNA is TGTGCCAGCAGCGTTCACGGGCTAGCGGGATACAATGAGCAGTTCTTC. Translated: CASSVHGLAGYNEQFF. This sequence joins TRBV7-8 and TRBJ2-1; 9 bases fit TRBD2. V gave up 5 bases and J gave up 4 bases; unmatched junction bases: 9. CDR1 and CDR2 (germline): SGHVS, FQNEAQ. This CDR3 spans 16 amino acids.